The next 26 T cell receptor beta chains were all read from a single sample in a study of early T cells in non-severe SARS-CoV-2 infection. TCRdb called the 5' RACE reads again in MiXCR, with one record for every CDR3 protein. The sample gives around 77,000 distinct CDR3 sequences, around 13% of which show up once; roughly 3.7% is in the top ten. The specimen comprised whole blood, sampled at baseline. All receptors come from an adult who was a healthcare worker with PCR-confirmed SARS-CoV-2 infection or an uninfected control (not recorded which).

This clonotype has a handful of counts. The genes are TRBV10-2 and TRBJ1-5, with D unclear. Trimming shortened V by 7 bases and J by 7 bases, and 14 bases separated the two germline ends. CDR1 is WSHSY and CDR2 is SAAADI in the germline V gene. CDR3 length: 13 amino acids. The CDR3 DNA follows: TGCGCCAGCATGAAGGCGGAGTTGCAGCCCCAGCATTTT. It specifies CASMKAELQPQHF.

The chain carries TRBV20-1 and TRBJ2-2, with D possibly TRBD2 on 5 matching bases. This CDR3 comprises 14 residues. Germline assignment: CDR1 DFQATT and CDR2 SNEGSKA (reference sequence). Trimming stripped 5 bases from V and 0 bases from J, with 10 bases between. CDR3 residues: CSAAPGSNTGELFF. In nucleotides, the CDR3 is TGCAGTGCTGCCCCGGGGTCGAACACCGGGGAGCTGTTTTTT.

The CDR3 DNA sequence: TGTGCCAGCAGTGTGGTCTCCCGAGGCCAGCCCCAGCATTTT. Translation: CASSVVSRGQPQHF. The chain combines TRBV6-1 with TRBJ1-5; no definite D call. The CDR3 extends over 14 amino acids. Deletions cut 4 bases from V and 7 bases from J, with 14 bases between. Germline CDR1 MNHNS, CDR2 SASEGT.

This rearrangement joins TRBV29-1 to TRBJ2-1; 9 nucleotides align to TRBD2. J was trimmed by 2 bases and V by 6 bases; bases with no gene match: 14. From germline, CDR1 is SQVTM and CDR2 ANQGSEA. The CDR3 is made up of 17 amino acids. The CDR3: CSVEGREGAKTYNEQFF. Here the CDR3 DNA reads TGCAGCGTCGAGGGGCGGGAGGGCGCCAAAACCTACAATGAGCAGTTCTTC.

In this sample, this clonotype turned up a few times. This chain connects TRBV6-2 or TRBV6-3 to TRBJ2-7, with D perhaps TRBD2 (5 bases). V was cut by 4 bases and J by 3 bases, with 10 bases left in between. CDR1 and CDR2 from the germline V gene are MNHEY and SVGEGT. This CDR3 region has 13 residues. The CDR3, as DNA: TGTGCCAGCAGTTTCGGGGTTAGCTACGAGCAGTACTTC. This codes for CASSFGVSYEQYF.

This clonotype came up a few times. The V and J genes are TRBV7-2 and TRBJ2-1; no definite D call. CDR1 is SGHTA and CDR2 is FQGNSA in the germline V gene. The V end was cut by 4 bases, the J end by 0 bases, with 10 bases between. The CDR3 spans 15 residues. CDR3 loop: CASSSGPGSYNEQFF. The CDR3 DNA reads TGTGCCAGCAGCTCTGGGCCCGGCTCCTACAATGAGCAGTTCTTC.

The chain recombines TRBV5-4 with TRBJ2-7; D perhaps matches TRBD2 (6 bases). Germline V gene sequence: CDR1 SGHNT, CDR2 YYREEE (reference sequence). Deletions cut 1 base from V and 2 bases from J, with 7 bases between. This CDR3 contains 13 residues. This chain's CDR3 is CASSLTGAYEQYF. The DNA for the CDR3 is TGTGCCAGCAGCTTGACGGGAGCCTACGAGCAGTACTTC.

The rearrangement joins TRBV7-2 to TRBJ2-7; perhaps TRBD2 as D (5 bases). Between the trimmed V and J ends, which lost 0 bases and 3 bases, there was a span of 9 bases. Germline V gene sequence: CDR1 SGHTA, CDR2 FQGNSA. The CDR3 runs to 14 residues. The CDR3 DNA reads as TGTGCCAGCAGCTTAGCGGGGAGATACTACGAGCAGTACTTC. Translating gives CASSLAGRYYEQYF.

A few counts support this clonotype. The chain has TRBV12-3 or TRBV12-4 and TRBJ1-2; TRBD1 is a possible D gene (6 bases). V was clipped by 3 bases and J by 4 bases, with 9 bases between them. The CDR3 runs to 13 residues. The CDR3: CASSFLGGYGYTF. CDR3 nucleotide sequence: TGTGCCAGCAGTTTTCTAGGGGGCTATGGCTACACCTTC.

The chain links TRBV11-3 to TRBJ2-1; 8 positions match TRBD2. Germline-derived CDR1 and CDR2 are SGHNT and YENEEA. This CDR3 has 13 residues. V was pared by 6 bases and J by 9 bases, with 7 bases of the junction left unmatched. The CDR3 reads CASRRTSSGEQFF. CDR3 sequence (DNA): TGTGCCAGCAGGCGGACTAGCAGCGGTGAGCAGTTCTTC.

The sample holds many counts of this clonotype. V and J are TRBV5-1 and TRBJ2-5, with 9 bases that match TRBD2. CDR1 and CDR2 (germline): SGHRS, YFSETQ. CDR3 size: 14 residues. V shed 2 bases, J shed 5 bases, and the junction held 4 bases outside the gene matches. The CDR3 DNA follows: TGCGCCAGCAGCTTTAGCGGGAGCAGGGAGACCCAGTACTTC. Translating it yields CASSFSGSRETQYF.

This clonotype was seen repeatedly, ten times or more. The V and J genes are TRBV3-1 and TRBJ2-7; TRBD2 agrees at 11 bases. Germline CDR1 is LGHDT and CDR2 is YNNKEL (reference sequence). The CDR3 runs 15 residues. V shed 3 bases, J shed 3 bases, and the junction held 4 bases outside the gene matches. CDR3 bases: TGTGCCAGCAGCCAGGGACTAGCGGACCTCTACGAGCAGTACTTC. It encodes CASSQGLADLYEQYF.

The chain uses TRBV7-6 and TRBJ2-3; TRBD2 agrees at 9 bases. Germline-derived CDR1 and CDR2 are SGHVS and FNYEAQ. The CDR3 sequence is 15 residues long. After removal of 5 bases from V and 2 bases from J, the junction contained 5 bases not matched to a gene. The CDR3 nucleotides read TGTGCCAGCAGCCGACTAGCGGAGCACACAGATACGCAGTATTTT. Protein product: CASSRLAEHTDTQYF.

This clonotype was observed many times. The chain couples TRBV28 to TRBJ2-2, with D possibly called TRBD1 or TRBD2 (5 bases each). The CDR3 has 14 amino acids. From germline, CDR1 is MDHEN and CDR2 SYDVKM. Trimming stripped 2 bases from V and 1 base from J, with 5 bases between. CDR3 amino acids: CASSLGGNTGELFF. The CDR3 nucleotides are TGTGCCAGCAGTTTAGGGGGGAACACCGGGGAGCTGTTTTTT.

This clonotype was found many times. The rearrangement joins TRBV19 to TRBJ1-2; D perhaps matches TRBD1 (5 bases). From germline, CDR1 is LNHDA and CDR2 SQIVND (reference sequence). V was trimmed by 4 bases and J by 3 bases, leaving 12 bases between them. CDR3 length equals 14 residues. DNA for the CDR3: TGTGCCAGTAGTACCGGGGCCACAGACTATGGCTACACCTTC. Translating it yields CASSTGATDYGYTF.

This clonotype was picked up a small number of times. The CDR3 DNA reads TGTGCCAGCACTCCGGCCATCAGTAAGGATTCTGGGGCCAACGTCCTGACTTTC. This gives the protein CASTPAISKDSGANVLTF. This rearrangement joins TRBV21-1 to TRBJ2-6. TRBV21-1 is classified as a pseudogene. The CDR3 runs to 18 residues.

This clonotype appeared a few times. The CDR3 loop reads CASSRLAGDEQYF. The CDR3 DNA reads TGTGCCAGCAGCCGACTAGCGGGAGACGAGCAGTACTTC. The rearrangement links TRBV3-1 to TRBJ2-7, with 12 bases aligning to TRBD2. The CDR3 extends over 13 amino acids. The germline V gene has CDR1 LGHDT and CDR2 YNNKEL (reference sequence). The V segment lost 4 bases and the J segment 5 bases; nucleotides outside the gene matches: 0.

In DNA form, the CDR3 reads TGTGCCAGCAAAGCCGCGCGGCGGGAGCAGTACTTC. Translating it yields CASKAARREQYF. This chain connects TRBV28 to TRBJ2-7, with unresolved D. CDR3 length equals 12 residues. V lost 7 bases, J lost 7 bases, and 14 bases lay in between. CDR1 and CDR2 from the germline V gene are MDHEN and SYDVKM.

The chain joins TRBV20-1 to TRBJ2-1, with D perhaps assigned TRBD1 or TRBD2 (6 bases each). The CDR3 length is 14 residues. Germline loops: CDR1 DFQATT, CDR2 SNEGSKA (reference sequence). Trimming cost V 7 bases and J 1 base, with 14 bases left between them. DNA for the CDR3: TGCAGTGGCAAGGGGGGAAGGTCCTACAATGAGCAGTTCTTC. This encodes CSGKGGRSYNEQFF.

In this sample, this clonotype turned up a few times. The rearrangement joins TRBV3-1 to TRBJ2-7, with D tentatively TRBD1 (5 bases). The CDR3 totals 14 residues. CDR1 is LGHDT, CDR2 YNNKEL, per germline (reference sequence). Trimming took off 2 bases at V and 6 bases at J, with 14 bases between the two ends. The CDR3 region is CASSQPDPRAEQYF. CDR3 coding DNA: TGTGCCAGCAGCCAACCGGACCCCAGGGCCGAGCAGTACTTC.

In its sample, this clonotype was seen many times. The chain is built from TRBV28 and TRBJ2-1, with D perhaps assigned TRBD1 or TRBD2 (5 bases each). The germline CDR1 and CDR2 sequences are MDHEN and SYDVKM. Trimming took 6 bases from V and 0 from J, leaving 15 bases between them. The CDR3 length is 16 residues. The CDR3 sequence is CASRGRAPSSYNEQFF. CDR3 nucleotide sequence: TGTGCCAGCAGGGGACGGGCACCGAGCTCCTACAATGAGCAGTTCTTC.

The sample holds many counts of this clonotype. The genes are TRBV28 and TRBJ1-2; 8 bases fit TRBD1. V lost 2 bases to trimming and J lost 2 bases; unmatched junction nucleotides: 7. The CDR3 consists of 16 residues. The germline V gene encodes CDR1 MDHEN and CDR2 SYDVKM. CDR3 loop: CASSLGPGGLNYGYTF. CDR3 in DNA: TGTGCCAGCAGTTTAGGGCCAGGGGGCTTAAACTATGGCTACACCTTC.

This clonotype was counted a few times. The rearrangement links TRBV7-8 to TRBJ1-6; maybe TRBD1 (5 bases). Germline loops: CDR1 SGHVS, CDR2 FQNEAQ. Trimming shortened V by 5 bases and J by 1 base, and 12 bases separated the two germline ends. This CDR3 comprises 16 residues. CDR3 sequence: CASSPREGSYNSPLHF. CDR3 coding DNA: TGTGCCAGCAGCCCACGTGAGGGGTCCTATAATTCACCCCTCCACTTT.

This clonotype has only a few counts. The chain links TRBV24-1 to TRBJ2-1, with D maybe TRBD1 (6 bases). Trimming took 8 bases from V and 8 from J, leaving 9 bases between them. The CDR3 consists of 11 residues. In germline, CDR1 is KGHDR, CDR2 SFDVKD. This CDR3 reads CATKGGDEQFF. The CDR3 coding sequence is TGTGCCACCAAAGGGGGTGATGAGCAGTTCTTC.

The chain couples TRBV7-6 to TRBJ2-5; D may correspond to TRBD1 or TRBD2 (5 bases each). This CDR3 has 15 amino acids. V was pared by 0 bases and J by 4 bases, with 12 bases between. Germline values: CDR1 SGHVS, CDR2 FNYEAQ. In DNA, the CDR3 is TGTGCCAGCAGCTTAGCGGGACGTGGGGGAGAGACCCAGTACTTC. The encoded protein is CASSLAGRGGETQYF.

V gene TRBV20-1 combines with J gene TRBJ2-1, with a weak D call TRBD2 (6 bases). CDR3 length equals 13 residues. The germline CDR1 and CDR2 sequences are DFQATT and SNEGSKA (reference sequence). V was clipped by 6 bases and J by 0 bases, with 9 bases between them. This CDR3 reads CSAGGVSYNEQFF. In DNA form, the CDR3 reads TGCAGTGCAGGAGGGGTCTCCTACAATGAGCAGTTCTTC.